The clone carrying this T cell receptor (beta chain) occurred many times. Time point given: persistent/refractory GD, antithyroid drugs over 5 years with positive TRAb. Isolated PBMC RNA provided the starting material for the TCR library. This record comes from a study of regulatory T cells in long-lasting Graves disease. CDR3 size: 15 residues. The V gene lost 3 bases and the J gene lost 5 bases, with 16 bases spanning the gap. Germline V gene lookup returns CDR1 MDHEN and CDR2 SYDVKM. HTBI primers from iRepertoire and Arm-PCR of CDR3 regions yielded the TCR beta libraries. Using its own MiXCR run on the multiplex PCR reads, TCRdb lists one record per CDR3 protein. The sample lists roughly 490,000 distinct CDR3 sequences, 20% to 25% occurring once.

The receptor was isolated from a female donor with Graves disease. The sequences come from peripheral blood mononuclear cells (PBMCs), collected when the disease was refractory, from a patient treated with antithyroid drugs. The V and J genes are TRBV28 and TRBJ1-1, with unresolved D. The CDR3 here is CASSLFGPRRTEAFF. The CDR3 bases are TGTGCCAGCAGTTTGTTTGGACCCCGCAGGACTGAAGCTTTCTTT.